This T cell receptor (beta chain) was found in a study of T cells after yellow fever vaccination. Trimming at V came to 5 bases and at J to 9 bases, leaving 13 bases not matched to a gene. Germline assignment: CDR1 LGHNA and CDR2 YSLEER. The CDR3 is made up of 14 amino acids. It was through 5'RACE template switching that TCR cDNA was made, with a universal primer site and UMIs added. TCRdb ran MiXCR on the 5' RACE reads and lists one entry per CDR3 protein. The sample consists of some 500,000 distinct CDR3 sequences, approximately 13% of them appearing once. Findings of the study overall: Clonotypes found in both CD4 and CD8 compartments made up a small share.

A few counts support this clonotype. Antigen specificity is unknown. The sequence was obtained from a young man who received the YFV17D yellow fever vaccine. The sequencing used PBMCs, collected on the day of the yellow fever booster vaccination. The chain recombines TRBV4-3 with TRBJ2-7, with TRBD1 matching over 7 bases. In nucleotides, the CDR3 is TGCGCCAGCAGCAGAAACAGGGGTTTCCAACCGCAGTACTTC. Protein product: CASSRNRGFQPQYF.